The clone carrying this T cell receptor (beta chain) was seen a handful of times. The length of the CDR3 is 15 residues. The V gene end was trimmed by 0 bases and the J gene end by 6 bases; junction bases not matched to a gene: 4. Germline V CDR1 and CDR2: KGHSH, LQKENI. This sample is drawn from a study of blood T cell repertoires in COVID-19. Study overall: Collection of acute and convalescent COVID-19 samples took place in the United States, Italy and Spain. From T cells, B-cell-depleted T cells, or PBMCs came the material, which was cDNA or gDNA.

Original analysis: Reference gene primer amplification in the assay estimated nucleated cell counts. The assay was immunoSEQ multiplex PCR, and TCRdb's table has in-frame clones only and misses some. D and trimming were read from the DNA, whereas the V and J calls and clone size are those reported in that table. The table has some 130,000 clones, over 60% seen once. V usage is TRBV18 and J usage is TRBJ1-2; 10 nucleotides agree with TRBD1. The sample was peripheral blood. This clonotype originated in a woman older than 75 with acute or convalescent COVID-19. For the CDR3, the DNA is TGTGCCAGCTCACCACCGGGGACAGGGGTTGATGGCTACACCTTC. Translated: CASSPPGTGVDGYTF.